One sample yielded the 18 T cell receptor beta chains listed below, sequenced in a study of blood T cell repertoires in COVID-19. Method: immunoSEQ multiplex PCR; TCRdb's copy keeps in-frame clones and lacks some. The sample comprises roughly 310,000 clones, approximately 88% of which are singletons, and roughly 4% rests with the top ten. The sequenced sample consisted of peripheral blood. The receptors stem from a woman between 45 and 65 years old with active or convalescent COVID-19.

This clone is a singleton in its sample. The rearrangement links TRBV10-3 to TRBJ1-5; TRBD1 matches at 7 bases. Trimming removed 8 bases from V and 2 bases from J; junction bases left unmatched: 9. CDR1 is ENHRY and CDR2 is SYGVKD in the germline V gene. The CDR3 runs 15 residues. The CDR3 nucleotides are TGTGCCATCGGACAGGCCCCTGAGGGCAATCAGCCCCAGCATTTT. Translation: CAIGQAPEGNQPQHF.

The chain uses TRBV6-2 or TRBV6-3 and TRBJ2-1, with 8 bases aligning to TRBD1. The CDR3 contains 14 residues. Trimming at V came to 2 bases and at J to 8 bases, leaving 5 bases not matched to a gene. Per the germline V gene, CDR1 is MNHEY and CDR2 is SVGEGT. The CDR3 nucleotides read TGTGCCAGCAGTTACATGGACAGGGTCCATGAGCAGTTCTTC. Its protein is CASSYMDRVHEQFF.

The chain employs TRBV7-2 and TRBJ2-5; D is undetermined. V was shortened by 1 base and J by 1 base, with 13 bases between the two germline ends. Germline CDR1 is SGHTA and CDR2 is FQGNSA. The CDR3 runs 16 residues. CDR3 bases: TGTGCCAGCAGCTTAGGCGGCAGTTCCTTCCAAGAGACCCAGTACTTC. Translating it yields CASSLGGSSFQETQYF.

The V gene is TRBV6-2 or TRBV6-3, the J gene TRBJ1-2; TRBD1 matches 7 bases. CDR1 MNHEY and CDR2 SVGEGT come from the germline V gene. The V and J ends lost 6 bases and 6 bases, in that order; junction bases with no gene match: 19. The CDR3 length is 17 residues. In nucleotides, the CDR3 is TGTGCCAGCAGCCGGAATCCGGGACAGACGATTTCAGATGGCTACACCTTC. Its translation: CASSRNPGQTISDGYTF.

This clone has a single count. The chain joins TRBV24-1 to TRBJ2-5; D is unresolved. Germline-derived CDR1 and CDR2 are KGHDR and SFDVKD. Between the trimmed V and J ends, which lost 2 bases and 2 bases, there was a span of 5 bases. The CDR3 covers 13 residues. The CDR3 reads CATSDSQQETQYF. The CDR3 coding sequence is TGTGCCACCAGTGATTCACAGCAAGAGACCCAGTACTTC.

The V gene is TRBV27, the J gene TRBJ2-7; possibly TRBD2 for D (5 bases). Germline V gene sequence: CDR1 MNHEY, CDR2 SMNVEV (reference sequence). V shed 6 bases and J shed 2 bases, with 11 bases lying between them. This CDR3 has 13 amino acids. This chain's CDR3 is CASSWTAAYEQYF. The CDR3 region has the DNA TGTGCCAGCAGCTGGACTGCTGCCTACGAGCAGTACTTC.

This CDR3 is CASSGGQGPFF. DNA of the CDR3: TGTGCCAGCAGTGGGGGACAGGGACCTTTCTTT. The chain recombines TRBV12-3 or TRBV12-4 with TRBJ1-1; 9 nucleotides line up with TRBD1. The CDR3 extends over 11 amino acids. V lost 5 bases, J lost 12 bases, and 4 bases stayed unmatched.

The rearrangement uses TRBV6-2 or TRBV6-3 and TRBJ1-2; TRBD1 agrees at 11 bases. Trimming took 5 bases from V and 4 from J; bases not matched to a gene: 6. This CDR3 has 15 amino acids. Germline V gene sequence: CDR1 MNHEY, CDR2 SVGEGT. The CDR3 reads CASSPRTGGLYGYTF. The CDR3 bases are TGTGCCAGCAGTCCCCGGACAGGGGGCCTCTATGGCTACACCTTC.

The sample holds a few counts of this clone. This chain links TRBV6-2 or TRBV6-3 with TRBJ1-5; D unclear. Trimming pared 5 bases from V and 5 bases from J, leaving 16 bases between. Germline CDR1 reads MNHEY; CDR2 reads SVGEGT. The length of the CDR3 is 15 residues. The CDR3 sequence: CASSDPIKSYQPQHF. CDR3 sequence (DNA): TGTGCCAGCAGTGATCCCATTAAAAGCTATCAGCCCCAGCATTTT.

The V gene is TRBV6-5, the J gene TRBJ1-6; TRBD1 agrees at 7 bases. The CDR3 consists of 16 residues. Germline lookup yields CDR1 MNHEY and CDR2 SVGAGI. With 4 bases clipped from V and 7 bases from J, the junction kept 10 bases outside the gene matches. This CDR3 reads CASSSTSGTANSPLHF. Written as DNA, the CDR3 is TGTGCCAGCAGTTCTACATCCGGGACAGCGAATTCACCCCTCCACTTT.

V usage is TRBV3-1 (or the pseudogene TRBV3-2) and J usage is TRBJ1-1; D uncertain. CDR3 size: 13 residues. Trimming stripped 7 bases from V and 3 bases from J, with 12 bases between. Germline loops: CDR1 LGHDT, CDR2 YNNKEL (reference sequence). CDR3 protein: CASTLAGYTEAFF. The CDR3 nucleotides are TGTGCCAGCACCTTGGCGGGGTACACTGAAGCTTTCTTT.

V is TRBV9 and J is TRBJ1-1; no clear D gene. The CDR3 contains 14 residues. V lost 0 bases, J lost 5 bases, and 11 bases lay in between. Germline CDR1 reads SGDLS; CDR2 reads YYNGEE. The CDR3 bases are TGTGCCAGCAGCGTAGAGGCAGTCAGGACTGAAGCTTTCTTT. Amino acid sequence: CASSVEAVRTEAFF.

CDR3: CASSLDGTADREQFF. In DNA, the CDR3 is TGTGCCAGCAGCTTAGACGGGACAGCCGATAGGGAGCAGTTCTTC. The chain has TRBV11-3 and TRBJ2-1, with 7 bases aligning to TRBD1. The CDR3 extends over 15 amino acids. Per germline, CDR1 SGHNT and CDR2 YENEEA. V lost 0 bases, J lost 10 bases, and 9 bases stayed unmatched.

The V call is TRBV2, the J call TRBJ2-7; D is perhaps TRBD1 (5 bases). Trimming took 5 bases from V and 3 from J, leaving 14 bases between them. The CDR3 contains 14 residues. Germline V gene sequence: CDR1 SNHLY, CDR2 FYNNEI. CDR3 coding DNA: TGTGCCAGCAGTAGCCAAACAGGACACTACGAGCAGTACTTC. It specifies CASSSQTGHYEQYF.

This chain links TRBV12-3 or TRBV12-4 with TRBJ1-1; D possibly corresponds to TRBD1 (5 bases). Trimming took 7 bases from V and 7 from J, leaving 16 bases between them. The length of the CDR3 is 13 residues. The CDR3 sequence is CASTPPGGGEAFF. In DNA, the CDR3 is TGTGCCAGCACTCCTCCGGGGGGGGGTGAAGCTTTCTTT.

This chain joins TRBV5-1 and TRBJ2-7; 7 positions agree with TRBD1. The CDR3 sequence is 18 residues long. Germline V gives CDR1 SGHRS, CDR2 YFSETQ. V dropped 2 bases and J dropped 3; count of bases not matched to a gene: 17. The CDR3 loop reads CASSFSLPGQGVHYEQYF. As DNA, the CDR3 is TGCGCCAGCAGCTTTTCTCTGCCGGGGCAGGGGGTGCACTACGAGCAGTACTTC.

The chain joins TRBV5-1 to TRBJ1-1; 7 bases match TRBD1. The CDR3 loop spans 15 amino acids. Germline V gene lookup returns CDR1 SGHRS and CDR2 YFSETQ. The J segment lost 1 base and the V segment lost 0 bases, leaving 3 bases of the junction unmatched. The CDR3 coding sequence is TGCGCCAGCAGCTTGGCAGGGGACAGGAACACTGAAGCTTTCTTT. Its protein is CASSLAGDRNTEAFF.

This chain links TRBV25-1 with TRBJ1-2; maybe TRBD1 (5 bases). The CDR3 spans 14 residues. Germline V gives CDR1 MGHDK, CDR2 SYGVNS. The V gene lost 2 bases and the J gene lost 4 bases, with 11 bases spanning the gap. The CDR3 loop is CASSEGGMVYGYTF. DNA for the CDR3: TGTGCCAGCAGTGAAGGGGGGATGGTCTATGGCTACACCTTC.